Below are 21 T cell receptor beta chains sequenced from a single sample in a study of cytomegalovirus exposure and HLA in healthy donors. The PCR contained 60 Vbeta and 13 Jbeta primers. Clones were sequenced by immunoSEQ multiplex PCR, and TCRdb holds only the in-frame ones, with some missing. Of around 180,000 clones in the sample, about 85% were seen once. Input material: PBMCs. These receptors all come from a woman aged 50 to 60 in good health and CMV-seronegative.

This chain joins TRBV9 and TRBJ2-3; 7 bases match TRBD2. The V gene end was trimmed by 4 bases and the J gene end by 2 bases; junction bases not matched to a gene: 10. This CDR3 comprises 16 residues. Germline V gene lookup returns CDR1 SGDLS and CDR2 YYNGEE. The CDR3 here is CASSPRLAWATDTQYF. The CDR3 DNA reads TGTGCCAGCAGCCCTCGACTAGCCTGGGCCACAGATACGCAGTATTTT.

The chain employs TRBV5-1 and TRBJ2-5; D ambiguous. Per the germline V gene, CDR1 is SGHRS and CDR2 is YFSETQ. Trimming took 4 bases from V and 1 from J, leaving 14 bases between them. CDR3 length: 15 amino acids. The CDR3 reads CASSRQVDPQETQYF. The CDR3 DNA reads as TGCGCCAGCAGCCGGCAGGTCGACCCCCAAGAGACCCAGTACTTC. The whole variable domain, remainder taken from reference TRBV5-1 and TRBJ2-5, is KAGVTQTPRYLIKTRGQQVTLSCSPISGHRSVSWYQQTPGQGLQFLFEYFSETQRNKGNFPGRFSGRQFSNSRSEMNVSTLELGDSALYLCASSRQVDPQETQYFGPGTRLLVL.

This clone showed up just a few times. V gene TRBV28 combines with J gene TRBJ1-1; D is unclear. Trimming left V 6 bases short and J 0 bases short, with 5 bases between. The CDR3 length is 12 residues. Germline V gene sequence: CDR1 MDHEN, CDR2 SYDVKM. As DNA, the CDR3 is TGTGCCAGCAGCGTAGTGAACACTGAAGCTTTCTTT. It encodes CASSVVNTEAFF.

The genes are TRBV4-3 and TRBJ1-4; maybe TRBD1 (5 bases). Trimming took off 5 bases at V and 2 bases at J, with 12 bases between the two ends. The CDR3 runs to 15 residues. Germline V CDR1 and CDR2: LGHNA, YSLEER. The CDR3 region is CASSFQGGTNEKLFF. The CDR3, as DNA: TGCGCCAGCAGCTTCCAGGGTGGCACTAATGAAAAACTGTTTTTT.

This rearrangement joins TRBV19 to TRBJ2-3, with TRBD1 identical over 7 bases. The germline gives CDR1 LNHDA, CDR2 SQIVND (reference sequence). CDR3 length: 15 residues. V lost 5 bases, J lost 5 bases, and 10 bases stayed unmatched. The CDR3 nucleotides are TGTGCCAGTAGTGCCCTGACAGGGATTATAGATACGCAGTATTTT. Amino acid sequence: CASSALTGIIDTQYF.

The chain combines TRBV6-5 with TRBJ2-2, with 9 bases fitting TRBD1. J lost 5 bases, V lost 2 bases, and 3 bases had no gene match. The germline V gene encodes CDR1 MNHEY and CDR2 SVGAGI. CDR3 size: 15 residues. The CDR3 spells CASSYPTGGTGELFF. CDR3 nucleotides: TGTGCCAGCAGTTACCCGACAGGGGGAACCGGGGAGCTGTTTTTT.

The chain's CDR3 is CASSESWQNTEAFF. The CDR3 nucleotides are TGCGCCAGCAGTGAGTCCTGGCAGAACACTGAAGCTTTCTTT. J is TRBJ1-1 and V is TRBV10-1; D is uncertain. Germline lookup yields CDR1 WNHNN and CDR2 SYGVQD (reference sequence). V lost 0 bases, J lost 1 base, and 6 bases lay in between. This CDR3 comprises 14 residues.

The chain employs TRBV29-1 and TRBJ2-3; perhaps TRBD2 as D (6 bases). V dropped 4 bases and J dropped 6 bases, with 14 bases sitting between them. The germline CDR1 and CDR2 sequences are SQVTM and ANQGSEA. This CDR3 is 13 amino acids long. The CDR3 sequence: CSVGGTYSDTQYF. For the CDR3, the DNA is TGCAGCGTTGGAGGGACTTATTCCGATACGCAGTATTTT.

This clone occurred a few times. The chain uses TRBV9 and TRBJ2-1, with D possibly matching TRBD2 (6 bases). From germline, CDR1 is SGDLS and CDR2 YYNGEE. The CDR3 spans 15 residues. The V gene lost 0 bases and the J gene lost 6 bases, with 13 bases spanning the gap. The chain's CDR3 is CASSVGTGVVNEQFF. The CDR3 DNA sequence: TGTGCCAGCAGCGTAGGTACGGGAGTAGTCAATGAGCAGTTCTTC.

This chain connects TRBV9 to TRBJ2-7, with D maybe TRBD1 (6 bases). The CDR3 is 12 amino acids. In germline, CDR1 is SGDLS, CDR2 YYNGEE. Trimming left V 7 bases short and J 0 bases short, with 8 bases between. CDR3 in amino acids: CASEGDSYEQYF. The DNA of the CDR3 is TGTGCCAGCGAGGGGGACTCCTACGAGCAGTACTTC.

The V call is TRBV6-6, the J call TRBJ2-5; a possible D gene is TRBD2 (6 bases). V lost 2 bases, J lost 4 bases, and 14 bases lay in between. Germline values: CDR1 MNHNY, CDR2 SVGAGI (reference sequence). The CDR3 is made up of 15 amino acids. The CDR3 loop is CASSYDSLEGETQYF. The CDR3 DNA reads TGTGCCAGCAGTTACGACTCCTTGGAGGGAGAGACCCAGTACTTC.

Remarks on this clone: The sample contains more than one DNA sequence encoding this CDR3. J is TRBJ1-4 and V is TRBV6-5; D unclear. The CDR3 sequence is 13 residues long. V lost 9 bases and J lost 8, with 16 bases in between. The germline CDR1 and CDR2 sequences are MNHEY and SVGAGI. Written as DNA, the CDR3 is TGTGCCAGTAGTCTTACGCCGAGGGAAAAACTGTTTTTT. As protein: CASSLTPREKLFF.

The J gene is TRBJ2-3, the V gene TRBV10-3; D perhaps matches TRBD1 (6 bases). This CDR3 contains 14 residues. The germline V and J ends were trimmed by 10 bases and 0 bases, with 14 bases remaining between them. Germline values: CDR1 ENHRY, CDR2 SYGVKD. CDR3 loop: CATDRSASTDTQYF. The CDR3 nucleotides read TGTGCCACCGACAGGTCTGCTAGCACAGATACGCAGTATTTT.

The V call is TRBV6-6, the J call TRBJ2-2; 8 nucleotides align to TRBD2. There are 16 residues in the CDR3. The J segment lost 6 bases and the V segment lost 6 bases, leaving 12 bases of the junction unmatched. Germline V gene lookup returns CDR1 MNHNY and CDR2 SVGAGI (reference sequence). This chain's CDR3 is CASSTGTRTNPGELFF. The DNA for the CDR3 is TGTGCCAGCAGCACCGGGACTAGGACTAACCCCGGGGAGCTGTTTTTT.

As to this clone: The sample holds other DNA sequences that translate to the same CDR3. This sequence joins TRBV4-3 and TRBJ2-7, with 9 bases aligning to TRBD1. CDR3 length: 14 residues. The V gene's germline CDR1 is LGHNA and CDR2 YSLEER. After removal of 4 bases from V and 2 bases from J, the junction contained 3 bases not matched to a gene. CDR3 in DNA: TGCGCCAGCAGCCCCGGGACAGGGACCTACGAGCAGTACTTC. Protein product: CASSPGTGTYEQYF.

The chain recombines TRBV5-1 with TRBJ2-1; TRBD2 agrees at 14 bases. CDR3 length: 16 amino acids. The V segment lost 4 bases and the J segment 4 bases; nucleotides outside the gene matches: 4. Germline CDR1 reads SGHRS; CDR2 reads YFSETQ. CDR3 amino acids: CASSQGLAGAYNEQFF. CDR3 nucleotides: TGCGCCAGCAGCCAGGGACTAGCGGGAGCGTACAATGAGCAGTTCTTC.

The chain employs TRBV11-2 and TRBJ1-1, with D perhaps TRBD1 (6 bases). The CDR3 has 14 amino acids. CDR1 is SGHAT and CDR2 is FQNNGV in the germline V gene. With 1 base removed from V and 6 bases from J, the gap between germline ends came to 12 bases. This CDR3 reads CASSLGGQYPEAFF. For the CDR3, the DNA is TGTGCCAGCAGCTTAGGAGGACAGTATCCTGAAGCTTTCTTT.

V and J are TRBV21-1 and TRBJ1-2; TRBD1 reflects the table's D call only, with no check against the DNA. TRBV21-1 is designated a pseudogene. The CDR3 contains 16 residues. Here the CDR3 DNA reads TGTGCCAGCAAAAAGACAGGTTGGATTACTAACTATGGCTACACCTTC. Translation: CASKKTGWITNYGYTF.

Only a few counts were recorded for this clone. Relative to the germline gene, one junction end is altered; a read error may explain this. Written as DNA, the CDR3 is TGTTCCAGCAGCCGCGCCGGAGCTAGCGGACAAGAGACCCAGTACTTC. As protein: CSSSRAGASGQETQYF. The chain has TRBV7-9 and TRBJ2-5; 7 nucleotides agree with TRBD2. CDR3 length: 16 amino acids. Germline CDR1 SEHNR, CDR2 FQNEAQ (reference sequence).

To note about this clone: It is unclear where the CDR3 begins or ends on the DNA, so no DNA is shown, and the CDR3 is as TCRdb lists it. CDR3 amino acids: CASSVASGATGYF. V usage is TRBV2 and J usage is TRBJ2-3; the table's D call of TRBD1 was not tested on the DNA. The CDR3 length is 13 residues, termini included. The germline CDR1 and CDR2 sequences are SNHLY and FYNNEI.

The rearrangement joins TRBV6-5 to TRBJ2-5, with 10 bases lining up with TRBD1. The DNA end is more similar to TRBJ2-7, so the J call may be wrong. CDR1 is MNHEY, CDR2 SVGAGI, per germline. The CDR3 spans 14 residues. CDR3 amino acids: CASSSGTGDYEQYF. CDR3 bases: TGTGCCAGCAGTTCGGGGACAGGGGACTACGAGCAGTACTTC.